This paragraph reports one T cell receptor beta chain. Profiled with immunoSEQ multiplex PCR; TCRdb holds only in-frame clones, not every one. The data contain over 200,000 clones, about 81% of them singletons. The data belong to a study of blood T cell repertoires in COVID-19. For recovered donors of Cohort 3, there were two negative PCRs, clearance, or symptom resolution. The germline CDR1 and CDR2 sequences are SEHNR and FQNEAQ (reference sequence). Trimming removed 1 base at V and 7 bases at J, with 7 bases between. This CDR3 has 13 amino acids. V gene TRBV7-9 combines with J gene TRBJ2-2; D gene ambiguous. The sequence was obtained from a man aged 40-49 years who had recovered from COVID-19. The sequencing input was PBMCs or T cells enriched from blood (not recorded which). The CDR3 DNA follows: TGTGCCAGCAGCTTAGTTGGCCGCGGGGAGCTGTTTTTT. It yields the protein CASSLVGRGELFF.